This entry lists 13 T cell receptor beta chains sequenced from one sample in a study of T cell responses to AZD1222 COVID-19 vaccine. Profiling relied on immunoSEQ multiplex PCR, and the TCRdb table lists in-frame clones only, not all of them. The table shows some 120,000 clones, with approximately 85% occurring only once. The sequencing here drew on peripheral blood, taken on day 0 of AZD1222 vaccination. The receptors here all came from an adult in good health.

J is TRBJ2-3 and V is TRBV24-1; 7 nucleotides agree with TRBD2. This CDR3 is built from 14 residues. Per the germline V gene, CDR1 is KGHDR and CDR2 is SFDVKD. Losses at the gene ends were 12 bases for V and 2 bases for J; bases not matched to a gene: 10. CDR3 residues: CASSLAAPTDTQYF. CDR3 DNA: TGTGCCTCATCCCTAGCGGCACCCACAGATACGCAGTATTTT.

The V call is TRBV2, the J call TRBJ2-5; 10 bases line up with TRBD2. The J segment lost 5 bases and the V segment lost 4 bases, leaving 10 bases of the junction unmatched. The CDR3 contains 16 residues. The germline V gene encodes CDR1 SNHLY and CDR2 FYNNEI. CDR3 nucleotide sequence: TGTGCCAGCAGTGTCGGTAGCGGGGGGCGAGTCGAGACCCAGTACTTC. It yields the protein CASSVGSGGRVETQYF.

The chain couples TRBV18 to TRBJ1-2, with D maybe TRBD1 (6 bases). V dropped 0 bases and J dropped 6 bases, with 11 bases sitting between them. Germline V gene data show CDR1 as KGHSH and CDR2 as LQKENI. The CDR3 sequence is 14 residues long. The CDR3 spells CASSPPNREDGYTF. CDR3 sequence (DNA): TGTGCCAGCTCACCACCGAACAGGGAGGATGGCTACACCTTC.

The V and J genes are TRBV3-1 (or the pseudogene TRBV3-2) and TRBJ2-5, with D unclear. Trimming removed 2 bases from V and 2 bases from J, with 6 bases in between. The length of the CDR3 is 13 residues. CDR1 LGHDT and CDR2 YNNKEL come from the germline V gene (reference sequence). CDR3 region: CASSQLTQETQYF. The CDR3 DNA is TGTGCCAGCAGCCAACTAACACAAGAGACCCAGTACTTC.

V and J are TRBV9 and TRBJ1-3; D gene ambiguous. Germline CDR1 is SGDLS and CDR2 is YYNGEE. There are 16 residues in the CDR3. V was clipped by 0 bases and J by 3 bases, with 13 bases between them. The CDR3 coding sequence is TGTGCCAGCAGCGTAGAAGCCCCGGGTGGTGGAAACACCATATATTTT. The encoded protein is CASSVEAPGGGNTIYF.

J is TRBJ1-5 and V is TRBV6-5, with TRBD1 as a possible D gene (5 bases). There are 14 residues in the CDR3. The V gene's germline CDR1 is MNHEY and CDR2 SVGAGI. V lost 6 bases to trimming and J lost 1 base, with 10 bases between them. CDR3 sequence (DNA): TGTGCCAGCAGGCGGGGCGCCAGCAATCAGCCCCAGCATTTT. Translating it yields CASRRGASNQPQHF.

The V and J genes are TRBV4-2 and TRBJ1-5; no firm D call. CDR1 is LGHNA, CDR2 YNFKEQ, per germline. CDR3 size: 14 residues. V lost 4 bases, J lost 3 bases, and 10 bases lay in between. CDR3 in amino acids: CASSLPGLNQPQHF. DNA for the CDR3: TGTGCCAGCAGCCTCCCGGGTCTCAATCAGCCCCAGCATTTT.

CDR3 in DNA: TGTGCCAGCTCACCACCCGGGGGACCAAATAGCAATCAGCCCCAGCATTTT. Translated, it gives CASSPPGGPNSNQPQHF. The V call is TRBV18, the J call TRBJ1-5; perhaps TRBD1 as D (5 bases). CDR1 KGHSH and CDR2 LQKENI come from the germline V gene. The CDR3 covers 17 residues. V gave up 0 bases and J gave up 0 bases, with 12 bases separating them.

CDR3 sequence reads: CASSLRGGTGELFF. CDR3 sequence (DNA): TGTGCCAGCAGTTTACGCGGGGGGACCGGGGAGCTGTTTTTT. The rearrangement uses TRBV28 and TRBJ2-2, with 8 bases aligning to TRBD2. Germline trimming cut 2 bases from V and 5 bases from J; bases unmatched to any gene: 1. Per germline, CDR1 MDHEN and CDR2 SYDVKM. The CDR3 covers 14 residues.

The chain recombines TRBV6-2 or TRBV6-3 with TRBJ2-6, with D perhaps given as TRBD1 or TRBD2 (5 bases each). There are 17 residues in the CDR3. Germline loops: CDR1 MNHEY, CDR2 SVGEGT. Trimming shortened V by 5 bases and J by 0 bases, and 14 bases separated the two germline ends. CDR3 residues: CASSDGTATSGANVLTF. In nucleotides, the CDR3 is TGTGCCAGCAGTGACGGGACGGCCACCTCTGGGGCCAACGTCCTGACTTTC.

This clone was seen only once. This chain links TRBV7-2 with TRBJ2-1; D call uncertain. Germline CDR1 is SGHTA and CDR2 is FQGNSA. Trimming took off 2 bases at V and 8 bases at J, with 10 bases between the two ends. This CDR3 spans 13 amino acids. The CDR3 sequence: CASSLYGQYEQFF. The DNA of the CDR3 is TGTGCCAGCAGCTTATACGGTCAGTATGAGCAGTTCTTC.

This chain connects TRBV4-1 to TRBJ1-4; D is uncertain. From germline, CDR1 is MGHRA and CDR2 YSYEKL. The CDR3 spans 16 residues. The ends were cut back, 4 bases at V and 4 bases at J, with 16 bases in the middle. CDR3: CASSPPRWSGNEKLFF. Here the CDR3 DNA reads TGCGCCAGCAGCCCCCCTCGTTGGTCGGGTAATGAAAAACTGTTTTTT.

Remarks on this clone: Other DNA sequences from this sample encode an identical CDR3 as well. V usage is TRBV2 and J usage is TRBJ1-4; the D gene is possibly TRBD1 (6 bases). CDR3 size: 14 residues. Germline V lookup: CDR1 SNHLY, CDR2 FYNNEI. Trimming stripped 3 bases from V and 5 bases from J, with 10 bases between. CDR3 protein: CASSDHRVNEKLFF. CDR3 coding DNA: TGTGCCAGCAGTGATCACAGGGTAAATGAAAAACTGTTTTTT.